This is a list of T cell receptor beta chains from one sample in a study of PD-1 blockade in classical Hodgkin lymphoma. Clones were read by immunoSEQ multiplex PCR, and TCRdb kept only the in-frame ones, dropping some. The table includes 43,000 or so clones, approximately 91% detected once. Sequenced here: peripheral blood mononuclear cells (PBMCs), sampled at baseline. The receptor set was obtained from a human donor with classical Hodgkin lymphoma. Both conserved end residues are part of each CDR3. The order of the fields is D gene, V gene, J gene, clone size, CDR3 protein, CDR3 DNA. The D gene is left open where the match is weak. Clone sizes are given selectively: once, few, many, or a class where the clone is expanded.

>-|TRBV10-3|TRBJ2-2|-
CATYAWGNTGELFF
TGTGCCACCTATGCGTGGGGGAACACCGGGGAGCTGTTTTTT
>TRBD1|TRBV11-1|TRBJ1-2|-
CASSMGQGLFNYGYTF
TGTGCCAGCAGCATGGGACAGGGATTATTCAACTATGGCTACACCTTC
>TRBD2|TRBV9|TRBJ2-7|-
CASSRTSGMAEQYF
TGTGCCAGCAGCAGGACTAGCGGGATGGCCGAGCAGTACTTC
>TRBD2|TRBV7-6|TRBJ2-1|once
CASSSQTSGVSYNEQFF
TGTGCCAGCAGCTCTCAGACTAGCGGGGTGTCCTACAATGAGCAGTTCTTC
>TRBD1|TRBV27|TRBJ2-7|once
CASRAQGASYEQYF
TGTGCCAGCAGAGCACAGGGGGCGTCCTACGAGCAGTACTTC
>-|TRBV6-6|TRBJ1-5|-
CASSYSGNRVGQPQHF
TGTGCCAGCAGTTACTCTGGGAACAGGGTAGGGCAGCCCCAGCATTTT
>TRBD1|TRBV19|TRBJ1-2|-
CASRQGALAYGYTF
TGTGCCAGTAGGCAGGGGGCGCTTGCCTATGGCTACACCTTC
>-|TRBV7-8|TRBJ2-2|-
CASSLSPRGSGELFF
TGTGCCAGCAGCCTCAGCCCCCGGGGATCCGGGGAGCTGTTTTTT
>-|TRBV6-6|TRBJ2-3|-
CASSQDSATDTQYF
TGTGCCAGCAGCCAAGACAGCGCCACAGATACGCAGTATTTT
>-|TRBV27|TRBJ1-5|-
CASSGDNYSNQPQHF
TGTGCCAGCTCAGGGGACAACTATAGCAATCAGCCCCAGCATTTT
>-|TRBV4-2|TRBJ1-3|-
CASSQDTRQGQRRSGNTIYF
TGTGCCAGCAGCCAAGATACGAGGCAGGGGCAGAGGCGATCTGGAAACACCATATATTTT
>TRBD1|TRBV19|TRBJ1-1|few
CASRKGWQGATEAFF
TGTGCCAGTAGAAAGGGGTGGCAGGGGGCCACTGAAGCTTTCTTT
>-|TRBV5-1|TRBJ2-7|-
CASSSLWGGLAYEQYF
TGCGCCAGCAGCTCCTTGTGGGGTGGTTTAGCCTACGAGCAGTACTTC
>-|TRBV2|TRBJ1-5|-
CASSVGQWQPQHF
TGTGCCAGCAGTGTGGGCCAATGGCAGCCCCAGCATTTT